This T cell receptor beta chain was recorded in a study of yellow fever vaccine responses in identical twins. Broader study findings: Twins' T cell vaccine responses reportedly looked partly convergent, partly personalized.

A note on this clonotype: Antigen: not known.

This CDR3 has 13 amino acids. V lost 5 bases and J lost 0, with 5 bases in between. Germline V gives CDR1 MNHEY, CDR2 SMNVEV (reference sequence). Each CDR3 protein gets one entry after TCRdb re-called the RT-PCR reads with MiXCR. Of about 1,600 distinct CDR3 sequences listed, around nine tenths are singletons. The chain combines TRBV27 with TRBJ1-5; D call uncertain. The TCR was taken from a woman under 30 who received the yellow fever vaccine. The specimen comprised T cells from blood (PBMCs), unsorted or a sorted subset (not recorded which), sampled before or after yellow fever vaccination (not recorded which). The CDR3 DNA reads as TGTGCCAGCAGTCCGTATAGCAATCAGCCCCAGCATTTT. It codes for CASSPYSNQPQHF.